The count of the clone carrying this T cell receptor beta chain is one. Its antigen remains unidentified. The junction does not match germline at one end; this may be a read error. The CDR3 consists of 12 residues. CDR1 is MNHEY, CDR2 SMNVEV, per germline (reference sequence). MiXCR, run by TCRdb on the reads, gives a single entry per CDR3 protein. Found here are about a million distinct CDR3 sequences, roughly 30% of them singletons; the top ten hold about 14%. This entry is derived from a study of T cell repertoires in cytomegalovirus infection. The rearrangement uses TRBV27 and TRBJ2-2; possibly TRBD1 for D (5 bases). This receptor was obtained from a human donor in good health (CMV status not recorded). Some clones in this sample may be carry-over from other donors' samples. The specimen comprised cultured CD8+ T cells from PBMCs, sampled from culture after CMV antigen stimulation. CDR3 nucleotide sequence: TGTGCCAACAGTCCAGGGACCGGGGAGCTGTTTTTT. This codes for CANSPGTGELFF.